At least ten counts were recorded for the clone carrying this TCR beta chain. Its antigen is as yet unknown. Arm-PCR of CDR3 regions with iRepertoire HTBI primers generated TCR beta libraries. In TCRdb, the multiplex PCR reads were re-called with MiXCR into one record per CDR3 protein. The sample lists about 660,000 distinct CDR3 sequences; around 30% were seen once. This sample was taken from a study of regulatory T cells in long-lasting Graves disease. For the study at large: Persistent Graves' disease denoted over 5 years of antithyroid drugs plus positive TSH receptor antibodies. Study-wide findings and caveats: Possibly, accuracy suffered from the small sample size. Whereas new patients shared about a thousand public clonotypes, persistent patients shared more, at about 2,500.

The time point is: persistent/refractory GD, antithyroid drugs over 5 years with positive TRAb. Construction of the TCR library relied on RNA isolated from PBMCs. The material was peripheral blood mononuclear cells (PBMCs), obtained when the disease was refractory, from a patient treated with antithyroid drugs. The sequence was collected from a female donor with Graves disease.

The CDR3 DNA follows: TGTGCCAGCAGTGGCGGGGGGCCGGTTAATTCACCCCTCCACTTT. This encodes CASSGGGPVNSPLHF. The chain uses TRBV6-1 and TRBJ1-6; D is possibly TRBD1 (6 bases). From germline, CDR1 is MNHNS and CDR2 SASEGT. This CDR3 region has 15 residues. The ends were cut back, 4 bases at V and 6 bases at J, with 13 bases in the middle.